Listed below are T cell receptor beta chains from one sample, sequenced in a study of OX40 agonist ivuxolimab in advanced cancers. Generated by immunoSEQ multiplex PCR, the TCRdb table keeps only in-frame clones and is missing some. The table has 65,000 to 95,000 clones, more than 80% seen once. Sequencing used CD4+ or CD8+ T cells sorted from blood, obtained in a trial of the OX40 agonist ivuxolimab. Every receptor here comes from an adult with an advanced solid tumor such as melanoma, head and neck, liver or kidney cancer. Each CDR3 is given with its conserved first and last residue. The D gene is left open where the match is weak. Rows give clone size only sometimes, using once, few, many, or a class for an expanded clone.

D gene,clone size,J gene,V gene,CDR3 protein,CDR3 DNA
.,.,TRBJ2-6,TRBV7-2,CASSLVRSGANVLTF,TGTGCCAGCAGCTTAGTTCGATCTGGGGCCAACGTCCTGACTTTC
TRBD2,.,TRBJ2-3,TRBV29-1,CSVASSGSSPDTQYF,TGCAGCGTTGCGTCTAGCGGGAGTTCTCCAGATACGCAGTATTTT
.,.,TRBJ1-1,TRBV11-1,CASSTRGRSEAFF,TGTGCCAGCAGCACTCGAGGGCGGAGTGAAGCTTTCTTT
TRBD1,.,TRBJ2-2,TRBV29-1,CSVIGQGGTGELFF,TGCAGCGTTATAGGACAGGGTGGTACCGGGGAGCTGTTTTTT
.,.,TRBJ1-1,TRBV18,CASSQDRPGYTEAFF,TGTGCCAGCTCCCAAGACAGACCCGGGTACACTGAAGCTTTCTTT
.,few,TRBJ2-2,TRBV5-6,CASSFSQGGLAGELFF,TGTGCCAGCAGCTTTTCACAGGGAGGATTGGCCGGGGAGCTGTTTTTT
.,.,TRBJ2-3,TRBV18,CASSPGGTQYF,TGTGCCAGCTCACCCGGGGGTACGCAGTATTTT
TRBD1,.,TRBJ1-2,TRBV2,CATSSGTGNYGYTF,TGTGCCACCTCCTCAGGGACAGGGAACTATGGCTACACCTTC
.,.,TRBJ2-1,TRBV5-4,CASSWRESTEQFF,TGTGCCAGCAGCTGGCGGGAATCCACTGAGCAGTTCTTC
TRBD1,.,TRBJ2-7,TRBV7-2,CASKPGQGPYEQYF,TGTGCCAGCAAGCCGGGACAGGGTCCGTACGAGCAGTACTTC
.,once,TRBJ1-2,TRBV28,CASTSRGAGSPYGYTF,TGTGCCAGCACCTCGAGGGGAGCAGGGAGCCCCTATGGCTACACCTTC
.,.,TRBJ2-3,TRBV6-1,CASSLTPVDTQYF,TGTGCCAGCAGTCTCACGCCGGTAGATACGCAGTATTTT
.,.,TRBJ2-7,TRBV5-1,CASSLDAYEQYF,TGCGCCAGCAGCTTGGACGCCTACGAGCAGTACTTC
TRBD2,.,TRBJ2-5,TRBV7-6,CASSSLGTTGMETQYF,TGTGCCAGCAGCTCCCTCGGGACTACGGGTATGGAGACCCAGTACTTC
TRBD2,.,TRBJ2-2,TRBV7-3,CASRPGLAGGTGELFF,TGTGCCAGCAGACCAGGACTAGCTGGTGGGACCGGGGAGCTGTTTTTT
.,.,TRBJ2-3,TRBV7-6,CASSLASRNTDTQYF,TGTGCCAGCAGCTTGGCTAGCAGAAACACAGATACGCAGTATTTT
.,.,TRBJ2-7,TRBV18,CASSPGGGGYEQYF,TGTGCCAGCTCACCGGGAGGGGGCGGATACGAGCAGTACTTC
.,.,TRBJ1-1,TRBV21-1,CASTHTTGRNTEAFF,TGTGCCAGCACACATACGACAGGGAGGAACACTGAAGCTTTCTTT
.,.,TRBJ2-1,TRBV10-3,CAIKEARDNEQFF,TGTGCCATCAAAGAAGCTAGGGACAATGAGCAGTTCTTC
TRBD2,few,TRBJ2-3,TRBV5-1,CASSSRAGLNTQYF,TGCGCCAGCAGCAGCCGAGCGGGATTGAATACGCAGTATTTT
TRBD1,once,TRBJ2-3,TRBV6-6,CASSPPGGSDTQYF,TGTGCCAGCAGTCCCCCAGGGGGTTCCGATACGCAGTATTTT
.,.,TRBJ2-5,TRBV18,CASSPQRLGTQETQYF,TGTGCCAGCTCACCACAAAGGCTCGGGACGCAAGAGACCCAGTACTTC
TRBD2,.,TRBJ2-3,TRBV28,CASKNRQTSGSWGSTDTQYF,TGTGCCAGCAAGAATCGCCAAACTAGCGGGAGTTGGGGGAGCACAGATACGCAGTATTTT
TRBD1,.,TRBJ2-7,TRBV18,CASSPKRTGGKAYEQYF,TGTGCCAGCTCACCGAAAAGGACAGGGGGGAAGGCTTACGAGCAGTACTTC
.,.,TRBJ2-5,TRBV15,CATSRDRLQETQYF,TGTGCCACCAGCAGAGACAGGCTCCAAGAGACCCAGTACTTC
.,.,TRBJ2-1,TRBV11-3,CASSRGQGFPTSGLNNEQFF,TGTGCCAGCAGTCGGGGACAGGGGTTCCCGACTAGCGGACTTAACAATGAGCAGTTCTTC
TRBD2,few,TRBJ2-1,TRBV4-2,CASSQDSGLAVYNEQFF,TGTGCCAGCAGCCAAGATTCGGGACTAGCGGTCTACAATGAGCAGTTCTTC